The 27 T cell receptor beta chains in this list originate from one sample, sequenced in a study of blood T cells in healthy people across ages. For the second PCR, which ran for about 7 to 11 cycles, a sample-barcoded 5' primer and a J-beta primer mix were used. TCRdb fed the 5' RACE reads into MiXCR, producing one record per CDR3 protein. The table shows approximately 1.5 million distinct CDR3 sequences, with under 55% occurring only once. The sample was blood. These receptors were taken from a woman between 18 and 29 years old in good health.

This clonotype was seen more than once but under ten times. V and J are TRBV7-9 and TRBJ1-4; D not certain. V was cut by 3 bases and J by 7 bases, with 6 bases left in between. This CDR3 spans 12 amino acids. Germline V lookup: CDR1 SEHNR, CDR2 FQNEAQ (reference sequence). The CDR3 loop reads CASSFGGEKLFF. CDR3 coding DNA: TGTGCCAGCAGCTTTGGAGGTGAAAAACTGTTTTTT.

This clonotype showed up many times. The genes are TRBV29-1 and TRBJ2-3, with no clear D. The CDR3 length is 13 residues. The V end was cut by 4 bases, the J end by 2 bases, with 10 bases between. Per germline, CDR1 SQVTM and CDR2 ANQGSEA. The CDR3 sequence: CSVGSQYTDTQYF. CDR3 coding DNA: TGCAGCGTTGGGAGTCAGTACACAGATACGCAGTATTTT.

The chain combines TRBV7-2 with TRBJ1-2; no clear D gene. The CDR3 is 15 amino acids. V lost 5 bases and J 4 bases, leaving 17 bases between the germline ends. Germline V CDR1 and CDR2: SGHTA, FQGNSA. CDR3 amino acids: CASSPRGGLLYGYTF. The CDR3 nucleotides are TGTGCCAGCAGCCCTCGTGGAGGACTTCTCTATGGCTACACCTTC.

The chain recombines TRBV7-9 with TRBJ2-4, with D possibly matching TRBD2 (5 bases). The V gene's germline CDR1 is SEHNR and CDR2 FQNEAQ (reference sequence). The CDR3 contains 14 residues. Trimming stripped 5 bases from V and 5 bases from J, with 13 bases between. CDR3 sequence reads: CASSLPRGQNIQYF. CDR3 sequence (DNA): TGTGCCAGCAGCCTCCCCCGGGGTCAAAACATTCAGTACTTC.

This clonotype turned up a few times. The chain uses TRBV7-2 and TRBJ1-5; 9 positions match TRBD1. The CDR3 runs 16 residues. Germline V gene lookup returns CDR1 SGHTA and CDR2 FQGNSA. V shed 1 base, J shed 8 bases, and the junction held 9 bases outside the gene matches. CDR3 nucleotides: TGTGCCAGCAGCTTAGGCGTGACAGGGGGTTCGGAGCCCCAGCATTTT. Translating gives CASSLGVTGGSEPQHF.

This clonotype came up many times. The chain has TRBV4-1 and TRBJ2-7; D is perhaps TRBD1 (6 bases). Germline V CDR1 and CDR2: MGHRA, YSYEKL. This CDR3 comprises 15 residues. Trimming pared 0 bases from V and 3 bases from J, leaving 12 bases between. CDR3 sequence reads: CASSQDRTAHYEQYF. As DNA, the CDR3 is TGCGCCAGCAGCCAAGATCGGACAGCACACTACGAGCAGTACTTC.

CDR3 sequence reads: CASVWAGGTYEQYF. CDR3 DNA: TGTGCCAGCGTTTGGGCAGGGGGCACCTACGAGCAGTACTTC. This chain uses TRBV7-9 with TRBJ2-7; 8 positions match TRBD1. With V trimmed by 8 bases and J by 2 bases, 8 bases remained unmatched. The germline V gene encodes CDR1 SEHNR and CDR2 FQNEAQ (reference sequence). There are 14 residues in the CDR3.

This rearrangement joins TRBV27 to TRBJ2-1; 10 positions match TRBD1. V lost 6 bases to trimming and J lost 7 bases; unmatched junction nucleotides: 12. In germline, CDR1 is MNHEY, CDR2 SMNVEV (reference sequence). The CDR3 runs 16 residues. The DNA for the CDR3 is TGTGCCAGCAGCTGGGGGGCCGGGACAGGGGTTAATGAGCAGTTCTTC. Translation gives CASSWGAGTGVNEQFF.

The chain combines TRBV7-2 with TRBJ1-1; no reliable D call. V dropped 7 bases and J dropped 4 bases, with 16 bases sitting between them. The CDR3 consists of 14 residues. Germline CDR1 reads SGHTA; CDR2 reads FQGNSA. The CDR3 here is CASTLRWAGTEAFF. The CDR3 bases are TGTGCCAGCACCCTCCGGTGGGCTGGCACTGAAGCTTTCTTT.

A note on this clonotype: A much more abundant neighbour one base away suggests this may be a read error. V gene TRBV7-2 combines with J gene TRBJ2-3; D is undetermined. The CDR3 spans 13 residues. CDR1 is SGHTA and CDR2 is FQGNSA in the germline V gene. CDR3 DNA: TGTGTCAGCAGCTTAATCTCGGGAGATACGCAGTATTTT. It translates to CVSSLISGDTQYF. Based on the CDR3 plus reference TRBV7-2 and TRBJ2-3, the full variable domain is GAGVSQSPSNKVTEKGKDVELRCDPISGHTALYWYRQSLGQGLEFLIYFQGNSAPDKSGLPSDRFSAERTGGSVSTLTIQRTQQEDSAVYLCVSSLISGDTQYFGPGTRLTVL.

The V gene is TRBV18, the J gene TRBJ2-1; TRBD2 agrees at 15 bases. After removal of 5 bases from V and 1 base from J, the junction contained 3 bases not matched to a gene. This CDR3 comprises 17 residues. Germline-derived CDR1 and CDR2 are KGHSH and LQKENI. The DNA for the CDR3 is TGTGCCAGCTCAAAGGGACTAGCGGGGGGTTCCTACAATGAGCAGTTCTTC. This sequence encodes CASSKGLAGGSYNEQFF.

The rearrangement joins TRBV6-1 to TRBJ2-4, with D possibly being TRBD1 or TRBD2 (5 bases each). The assigned J gene may be wrong: the sequence end matches TRBJ2-7 better. Germline V gene sequence: CDR1 MNHNS, CDR2 SASEGT. This CDR3 comprises 16 residues. The CDR3 sequence: CATSAVTGRLTYEQYF. Written as DNA, the CDR3 is TGTGCGACTTCGGCGGTAACGGGACGCTTAACATACGAGCAGTACTTC.

The chain employs TRBV20-1 and TRBJ2-1, with D uncertain. The germline V and J ends were trimmed by 0 bases and 0 bases, with 12 bases remaining between them. CDR3 size: 16 residues. Germline V gene data show CDR1 as DFQATT and CDR2 as SNEGSKA (reference sequence). Here the CDR3 reads CSARDLEWGSYNEQFF. In nucleotides, the CDR3 is TGCAGTGCTAGAGATCTCGAATGGGGCTCCTACAATGAGCAGTTCTTC.

The V and J genes are TRBV29-1 and TRBJ2-7; D is possibly TRBD1 or TRBD2 (6 bases each). CDR1 is SQVTM and CDR2 is ANQGSEA in the germline V gene. V was shortened by 7 bases and J by 5 bases, with 24 bases between the two germline ends. The CDR3 is made up of 15 amino acids. CDR3 region: CSAKGVGGPLDEQYF. The DNA of the CDR3 is TGCAGCGCTAAGGGGGTGGGGGGTCCATTGGACGAGCAGTACTTC.

CDR3 nucleotide sequence: TGCGCCAGCAGTGAGCCCTCAACTAGCGAGCAGTACTTC. Amino acids: CASSEPSTSEQYF. V gene TRBV10-1 combines with J gene TRBJ2-5; D perhaps matches TRBD2 (5 bases). The tail of the sequence fits TRBJ2-7 better, so the J call may be wrong. Germline V gene sequence: CDR1 WNHNN, CDR2 SYGVQD (reference sequence). CDR3 length: 13 residues.

The chain links TRBV5-5 to TRBJ1-5; TRBD1 might be the D (5 bases). This CDR3 spans 16 amino acids. The V and J ends lost 0 bases and 3 bases respectively, with 13 bases between them. Germline CDR1 SGHKS, CDR2 YYEKEE (reference sequence). The CDR3 protein is CASSLGQGTVNQPQHF. Here the CDR3 DNA reads TGTGCCAGCAGCTTGGGGCAAGGGACGGTCAATCAGCCCCAGCATTTT.

V and J are TRBV7-2 and TRBJ2-1; tentatively, D is TRBD2 (5 bases). Deletions cut 10 bases from V and 7 bases from J, with 20 bases between. The germline V gene encodes CDR1 SGHTA and CDR2 FQGNSA. The CDR3 totals 14 residues. In nucleotides, the CDR3 is TGTGCCATCTCCCTCGTGACCGGGGTAAATGAGCAGTTCTTC. The encoded protein is CAISLVTGVNEQFF. The variable domain in full, completed from reference TRBV7-2 and TRBJ2-1, reads GAGVSQSPSNKVTEKGKDVELRCDPISGHTALYWYRQSLGQGLEFLIYFQGNSAPDKSGLPSDRFSAERTGGSVSTLTIQRTQQEDSAVYLCAISLVTGVNEQFFGPGTRLTVL.

This chain joins TRBV20-1 and TRBJ2-7, with D perhaps matching TRBD2 (6 bases). Per the germline V gene, CDR1 is DFQATT and CDR2 is SNEGSKA (reference sequence). The CDR3 length is 15 residues. V was pared by 8 bases and J by 2 bases, with 22 bases between. CDR3 coding DNA: TGCAGTACCAAATTCTGGGCGGGGTCACCCTACGAGCAGTACTTC. Protein sequence: CSTKFWAGSPYEQYF.

This clonotype was detected a few times. The gene calls are TRBV7-2 and TRBJ2-1, with 14 bases aligning to TRBD2. The CDR3 consists of 18 residues. Per the germline V gene, CDR1 is SGHTA and CDR2 is FQGNSA. Losses at the gene ends were 6 bases for V and 7 bases for J; bases not matched to a gene: 14. Here the CDR3 DNA reads TGTGCCAGCAGAGCCAACCCGGGACTAGCGGGGGACGCGAATGAGCAGTTCTTC. It codes for CASRANPGLAGDANEQFF.

This clonotype was counted between two and nine times. The chain links TRBV20-1 to TRBJ1-2; TRBD1 aligns across 8 bases. The V segment lost 0 bases and the J segment 10 bases; nucleotides outside the gene matches: 10. The CDR3 runs 14 residues. CDR1 and CDR2 from the germline V gene are DFQATT and SNEGSKA (reference sequence). The CDR3 nucleotides read TGCAGTGCTAGAGATTCAGGGACAGGAGGATTCTACACCTTC. This encodes CSARDSGTGGFYTF.

The chain couples TRBV24-1 to TRBJ2-5, with a tentative D call TRBD2 (6 bases). Trimming took 5 bases from V and 11 from J, leaving 29 bases between them. The germline gives CDR1 KGHDR, CDR2 SFDVKD. The CDR3 has 17 residues. The CDR3 is CATSGAIGVAGNNEQYF. The CDR3 DNA sequence: TGTGCCACCAGTGGGGCCATCGGAGTGGCGGGAAACAATGAGCAGTACTTC.

V usage is TRBV14 and J usage is TRBJ2-3, with D perhaps assigned TRBD1 or TRBD2 (5 bases each). With 4 bases removed from V and 4 bases from J, the gap between germline ends came to 18 bases. Germline V gene lookup returns CDR1 SGHDN and CDR2 FVKESK. The CDR3 totals 16 residues. CDR3 nucleotide sequence: TGTGCCAGCAGCCTCCTGGGACGAAATTTCCCAGATACGCAGTATTTT. Translated: CASSLLGRNFPDTQYF.

The chain employs TRBV20-1 and TRBJ2-1; 7 bases are shared with TRBD1. The V gene end was trimmed by 5 bases and the J gene end by 4 bases; junction bases not matched to a gene: 11. The CDR3 runs 15 residues. CDR1 is DFQATT and CDR2 is SNEGSKA in the germline V gene (reference sequence). The CDR3 bases are TGCAGTGCTGACACCTACAGGGGAGCGTACAATGAGCAGTTCTTC. The encoded protein is CSADTYRGAYNEQFF.

The table lists this clonotype with many counts. The chain uses TRBV7-9 and TRBJ2-7; D not resolved. The CDR3 covers 12 residues. V lost 5 bases, J lost 3 bases, and 8 bases lay in between. Germline V gives CDR1 SEHNR, CDR2 FQNEAQ (reference sequence). The CDR3 spells CASSTTGYEQYF. CDR3 in DNA: TGTGCCAGCAGCACCACGGGCTACGAGCAGTACTTC.

This clonotype was observed once. J is TRBJ2-1 and V is TRBV20-1, with 7 bases matching TRBD2. J was trimmed by 10 bases and V by 3 bases; bases with no gene match: 9. Germline CDR1 reads DFQATT; CDR2 reads SNEGSKA (reference sequence). The CDR3 spans 13 residues. CDR3 bases: TGCAGTGCTAGGACCCACTTGCGGGGGGAGCAGTTCTTC. Its translation is CSARTHLRGEQFF.

This clonotype came up a few times. V is TRBV4-2 and J is TRBJ2-1, with 7 positions matching TRBD2. The J segment lost 7 bases and the V segment lost 4 bases, leaving 10 bases of the junction unmatched. Germline V gene data show CDR1 as LGHNA and CDR2 as YNFKEQ. The CDR3 length is 15 residues. The CDR3 nucleotides read TGTGCCAGCAGCCTCGGACTAGAGATTACAAATGAGCAGTTCTTC. Translation gives CASSLGLEITNEQFF.

This clonotype was picked up a small number of times. The junction departs from germline at one end; a sequencing error may be responsible. The rearrangement joins TRBV4-2 to TRBJ2-7; D is possibly TRBD1 or TRBD2 (5 bases each). Germline V gene sequence: CDR1 LGHNA, CDR2 YNFKEQ. CDR3 length: 17 amino acids. CDR3 in amino acids: CAISQDLGTVRNDEQYF. The DNA of the CDR3 is TGTGCCATCAGCCAAGATCTGGGGACCGTAAGAAACGACGAGCAGTACTTC.